These T cell receptor beta chains were read from a single sample in a study of shared clonotypes between healthy human individuals. TCRdb keeps only in-frame clones here, not all; method: immunoSEQ multiplex PCR. The table records 450,000 to 500,000 clones, approximately 82% of them present only once. The sample comprised PBMCs. The receptors were sampled from a middle-aged woman in good health. Some clones in this sample may be carry-over from other donors' samples. The CDR3 runs from the conserved cysteine through the conserved F or W. A D gene is named only where the DNA matches it firmly. Rows may omit the clone size; those that give it use once, few, many or a size class.

CDR3 protein | CDR3 DNA | V gene | CDR3 length | D gene | J gene | clone size
CARSFWNMSSYNEQFF | TGTGCCAGAAGCTTCTGGAACATGAGCTCCTACAATGAGCAGTTCTTC | TRBV5-3 | 16 | - | TRBJ2-1 | -
CASSPPGQGKNTEAFF | TGTGCCAGCAGCCCACCGGGGCAGGGGAAGAACACTGAAGCTTTCTTT | TRBV28 | 16 | - | TRBJ1-1 | -
CASSPPRRTGGEETQYF | TGTGCCAGCTCACCACCCCGTAGGACAGGGGGCGAGGAGACCCAGTACTTC | TRBV18 | 17 | TRBD1 | TRBJ2-5 | few
CASSPLIAKNIQYF | TGTGCCAGCAGTCCACTTATAGCCAAAAACATTCAGTACTTC | TRBV27 | 14 | - | TRBJ2-4 | few
CASSLAGTGRRGQETQYF | TGTGCCAGCAGCTTAGCCGGGACAGGGCGGAGGGGTCAAGAGACCCAGTACTTC | TRBV7-9 | 18 | TRBD1 | TRBJ2-5 | -
CASSSNPGTRGNEQFF | TGTGCCAGCAGCTCTAACCCCGGGACTAGGGGGAATGAGCAGTTCTTC | TRBV7-2 | 16 | TRBD2 | TRBJ2-1 | -
CAWSVQGGFYYEQYF | TGTGCTTGGAGTGTACAAGGGGGCTTCTACTACGAGCAGTACTTC | TRBV30 | 15 | TRBD1 | TRBJ2-7 | -
CSGGDRAYEQYF | TGCAGCGGGGGGGACAGGGCGTACGAGCAGTACTTC | TRBV29-1 | 12 | TRBD1 | TRBJ2-7 | -
CASSEYGSTDTQYF | TGTGCCAGCAGTGAATATGGGAGCACAGATACGCAGTATTTT | TRBV6-1 | 14 | - | TRBJ2-3 | -
CASSVEGQSRQFF | TGTGCCAGCAGCGTAGAGGGACAGTCTCGTCAGTTCTTC | TRBV9 | 13 | TRBD1 | TRBJ2-1 | -
CASSWTGAKNIQYF | TGTGCCAGCAGCTGGACAGGCGCCAAAAACATTCAGTACTTC | TRBV11-2 | 14 | TRBD1 | TRBJ2-4 | once
CASSLDKIGELFF | TGTGCCAGCAGCTTAGACAAAATCGGGGAGCTGTTTTTT | TRBV11-2 | 13 | - | TRBJ2-2 | -
CASSAQGREQFF | TGCGCCAGCAGTGCACAGGGCAGGGAGCAGTTCTTC | TRBV10-1 | 12 | - | TRBJ2-1 | -
CASSSTDEQFF | TGTGCCAGCAGCTCAACGGATGAGCAGTTCTTC | TRBV5-4 | 11 | - | TRBJ2-1 | -
CASSREGRGYTF | TGTGCCAGCAGCCGGGAAGGTCGTGGCTACACCTTC | TRBV28 | 12 | - | TRBJ1-2 | -
CASSLWASRQETQYF | TGTGCCAGCAGCCTTTGGGCATCTCGTCAAGAGACCCAGTACTTC | TRBV7-3 | 15 | - | TRBJ2-5 | -
CASSLASLPQHF | TGTGCCAGCAGCTTAGCCAGTTTGCCCCAGCATTTT | TRBV7-8 | 12 | - | TRBJ1-5 | -
CSVDRQTNTEAFF | TGCAGCGTTGACCGGCAGACCAACACTGAAGCTTTCTTT | TRBV29-1 | 13 | - | TRBJ1-1 | once
CASSQVMGETQYF | TGCGCCAGCAGCCAAGTGATGGGGGAGACCCAGTACTTC | TRBV4-3 | 13 | - | TRBJ2-5 | -
CASSQVDLSDYEQYF | TGCGCCAGCAGCCAAGTGGACCTCTCAGACTACGAGCAGTACTTC | TRBV4-1 | 15 | - | TRBJ2-7 | -
CASTGGGYNEQFF | TGTGCCAGCACAGGGGGGGGATACAATGAGCAGTTCTTC | TRBV6-5 | 13 | - | TRBJ2-1 | -
CASKDRGAYSPLHF | TGTGCCAGCAAGGACAGGGGGGCCTATTCACCCCTCCACTTT | TRBV27 | 14 | TRBD1 | TRBJ1-6 | -
CASSQVPPTYEQYF | TGCGCCAGCAGCCAAGTTCCGCCGACCTACGAGCAGTACTTC | TRBV4-1 | 14 | - | TRBJ2-7 | -
CASSLGSFQGEQYF | TGTGCCAGCAGCTTAGGGTCCTTCCAGGGCGAACAGTACTTC | TRBV7-9 | 14 | - | TRBJ2-7 | few
CASTNGGTAQETQYF | TGTGCCAGTACAAATGGCGGGACAGCGCAAGAGACCCAGTACTTC | TRBV19 | 15 | - | TRBJ2-5 | once
CASSLAGGQGEGGYTF | TGTGCCAGCAGCTTAGCGGGTGGACAGGGGGAGGGTGGCTACACCTTC | TRBV7-2 | 16 | TRBD1 | TRBJ1-2 | -
CASSKTSGRWNEQFF | TGTGCCAGCAGCAAGACTAGCGGGAGGTGGAATGAGCAGTTCTTC | TRBV7-2 | 15 | TRBD2 | TRBJ2-1 | -
CASSPPGGAGANVLTF | TGTGCCAGCAGCCCGCCTGGGGGGGCTGGGGCCAACGTCCTGACTTTC | TRBV5-8 | 16 | TRBD2 | TRBJ2-6 | -
CASRRERQETQYF | TGTGCCAGCAGGAGGGAACGTCAAGAGACCCAGTACTTC | TRBV2 | 13 | - | TRBJ2-5 | -
CASSTQGDNEQFF | TGTGCCAGTAGTACGCAGGGAGACAATGAGCAGTTCTTC | TRBV19 | 13 | - | TRBJ2-1 | -
CASSLLGAGSGANVLTF | TGTGCCAGTAGTCTCCTCGGCGCTGGCTCTGGGGCCAACGTCCTGACTTTC | TRBV19 | 17 | - | TRBJ2-6 | few
CASSPGGPGQPQHF | TGTGCCAGCAGTCCAGGTGGGCCGGGTCAGCCCCAGCATTTT | TRBV28 | 14 | - | TRBJ1-5 | few
CAISGDRTNEKLFF | TGTGCCATCAGCGGGGACAGAACTAATGAAAAACTGTTTTTT | TRBV10-3 | 14 | TRBD1 | TRBJ1-4 | once
CASSLSQTNTEAFF | TGCGCCAGCAGCTTATCCCAAACCAACACTGAAGCTTTCTTT | TRBV5-1 | 14 | - | TRBJ1-1 | few
CASSSTTGDLEYF | TGTGCCAGCAGTTCGACAACAGGGGATTTGGAGTATTTT | TRBV6-6 | 13 | TRBD1 | TRBJ2-3 | -
CASSLNGRDTEAFF | TGCGCCAGCAGCTTGAACGGGAGAGACACTGAAGCTTTCTTT | TRBV5-1 | 14 | - | TRBJ1-1 | -
CASKADSGVTQYF | TGTGCCAGCAAAGCGGACTCTGGGGTTACGCAGTATTTT | TRBV27 | 13 | - | TRBJ2-3 | -
CASSVRDRAHEQYF | TGTGCCAGCAGTGTACGGGACAGGGCCCACGAGCAGTACTTC | TRBV6-1 | 14 | TRBD1 | TRBJ2-7 | -
CASSFGATPHTDTQYF | TGTGCCAGCAGCTTTGGCGCAACCCCTCACACAGATACGCAGTATTTT | TRBV7-3 | 16 | - | TRBJ2-3 | -
CASSTARGTTGEQYF | TGTGCCAGTAGTACCGCTAGAGGTACTACGGGAGAGCAGTACTTC | TRBV19 | 15 | - | TRBJ2-7 | -
CASSFRYQETQYF | TGTGCCAGCAGCTTTAGGTACCAAGAGACCCAGTACTTC | TRBV7-9 | 13 | - | TRBJ2-5 | -